A single sample is the source of the 26 T cell receptor beta chains below, sequenced in a study of cytomegalovirus exposure and HLA in healthy donors. PCR employed 60 Vbeta and 13 Jbeta primers. Profiled with immunoSEQ multiplex PCR; TCRdb holds only in-frame clones, not every one. The sample lists 100,000 or so clones, 65% to 85% occurring once. Sample: PBMCs. The receptor source for this set is a man aged 50 to 59 in good health and CMV-seronegative.

In this sample, this clone turned up a few times. J is TRBJ1-1 and V is TRBV9; no clear D. Per the germline V gene, CDR1 is SGDLS and CDR2 is YYNGEE. Trimming shortened V by 4 bases and J by 0 bases, and 16 bases separated the two germline ends. CDR3 length equals 16 residues. The CDR3 sequence is CASSLSGGSMNTEAFF. For the CDR3, the DNA is TGTGCCAGCAGCCTAAGCGGAGGGTCCATGAACACTGAAGCTTTCTTT.

The chain recombines TRBV29-1 with TRBJ1-4; 8 positions match TRBD1. The CDR3 is 12 residues long. V lost 7 bases to trimming and J lost 10 bases; unmatched junction nucleotides: 8. The germline V gene has CDR1 SQVTM and CDR2 ANQGSEA. The CDR3 DNA reads TGCAGCGGCCGAACAGGGGGTGGAAAACTGTTTTTT. This codes for CSGRTGGGKLFF.

V is TRBV9 and J is TRBJ2-3; TRBD2 aligns across 12 bases. V dropped 0 bases and J dropped 7; count of bases not matched to a gene: 9. Germline CDR1 SGDLS, CDR2 YYNGEE. The CDR3 is 17 residues long. The CDR3 protein is CASSVETSGGQGNTQYF. The CDR3 nucleotides read TGTGCCAGCAGCGTAGAAACTAGCGGGGGGCAGGGGAATACGCAGTATTTT. The variable domain in full, with the rest retrieved from reference TRBV9 and TRBJ2-3, is DSGVTQTPKHLITATGQRVTLRCSPRSGDLSVYWYQQSLDQGLQFLIQYYNGEERAKGNILERFSAQQFPDLHSELNLSSLELGDSALYFCASSVETSGGQGNTQYFGPGTRLTVL.

The V and J genes are TRBV27 and TRBJ2-5, with 7 bases identical to TRBD2. The CDR3 is 14 amino acids. The ends lost 0 bases at V and 4 bases at J; junction bases unmatched: 2. Germline CDR1 and CDR2: MNHEY and SMNVEV (reference sequence). CDR3 residues: CASSLSLATETQYF. CDR3 bases: TGTGCCAGCAGTTTATCACTAGCGACAGAGACCCAGTACTTC.

This clone was seen a handful of times. The gene calls are TRBV9 and TRBJ2-5; D remains ambiguous. V lost 2 bases and J lost 5, with 13 bases in between. The CDR3 runs 14 residues. Germline lookup yields CDR1 SGDLS and CDR2 YYNGEE. The CDR3 region has the DNA TGTGCCAGCAGCGTGAGTCCGGGTTGGGAGACCCAGTACTTC. Protein sequence: CASSVSPGWETQYF.

The CDR3 DNA is TGTGCCGGCCGAAGCGCGGGATCCTACGAGCAGTACTTC. It translates to CAGRSAGSYEQYF. This chain joins TRBV30 and TRBJ2-7; perhaps TRBD2 as D (6 bases). CDR1 and CDR2 from the germline V gene are GTSNPN and SVGIG (reference sequence). The CDR3 is 13 residues long. Trimming shortened V by 8 bases and J by 1 base, and 15 bases separated the two germline ends.

The chain recombines TRBV19 with TRBJ2-5; D is possibly TRBD2 (6 bases). The V end was cut by 0 bases, the J end by 5 bases, with 10 bases between. The CDR3 contains 14 residues. Germline-derived CDR1 and CDR2 are LNHDA and SQIVND (reference sequence). The CDR3 bases are TGTGCCAGTAGTATAGACAGGGAGGTGGAGACCCAGTACTTC. Translating gives CASSIDREVETQYF. The full variable domain, in which reference TRBV19 and TRBJ2-5 provide the parts outside the CDR3, is DGGITQSPKYLFRKEGQNVTLSCEQNLNHDAMYWYRQDPGQGLRLIYYSQIVNDFQKGDIAEGYSVSREKKESFPLTVTSAQKNPTAFYLCASSIDREVETQYFGPGTRLLVL.

The V call is TRBV5-5, the J call TRBJ1-5; D is possibly TRBD1 (5 bases). The CDR3 covers 13 residues. CDR1 is SGHKS, CDR2 YYEKEE, per germline (reference sequence). V was trimmed by 1 base and J by 8 bases, leaving 10 bases between them. CDR3 residues: CASSLYGGEPQHF. DNA of the CDR3: TGTGCCAGCAGCTTGTATGGGGGGGAGCCCCAGCATTTT.

The chain links TRBV5-1 to TRBJ1-1, with D tentatively TRBD1 (5 bases). Looked up from germline, CDR1 is SGHRS and CDR2 is YFSETQ. V shed 4 bases and J shed 6 bases, with 16 bases lying between them. The CDR3 covers 14 residues. As DNA, the CDR3 is TGCGCCAGCAGCGATCCCCAGGGCGGGGCTGAAGCTTTCTTT. Translation gives CASSDPQGGAEAFF.

This rearrangement joins TRBV30 to TRBJ1-1; D possibly corresponds to TRBD1 (5 bases). This CDR3 comprises 15 residues. V shed 3 bases and J shed 7 bases, with 21 bases lying between them. CDR1 and CDR2 from the germline V gene are GTSNPN and SVGIG (reference sequence). In DNA, the CDR3 is TGTGCCTGGAGACTCTTGCAGGGTATCGCGAATGAAGCTTTCTTT. Protein product: CAWRLLQGIANEAFF.

The chain links TRBV15 to TRBJ2-7; 8 bases map to TRBD1. Germline values: CDR1 LNHNV, CDR2 YYDKDF (reference sequence). With 5 bases clipped from V and 4 bases from J, the junction kept 10 bases outside the gene matches. The CDR3 totals 15 residues. The CDR3 spells CATSRTGKVEYEQYF. DNA for the CDR3: TGTGCCACCAGCCGGACAGGGAAAGTTGAATACGAGCAGTACTTC.

The sample holds one count of this clone. The chain combines TRBV2 with TRBJ2-3, with 10 bases aligning to TRBD1. The CDR3 totals 14 residues. Germline CDR1 reads SNHLY; CDR2 reads FYNNEI. Trimming cost V 5 bases and J 4 bases; bases outside gene matches: 3. CDR3 sequence: CASSRDRGADTQYF. The CDR3 nucleotides are TGTGCCAGCAGTCGGGACAGGGGAGCAGATACGCAGTATTTT.

This clone occurred once. The chain combines TRBV19 with TRBJ1-4; D possibly corresponds to TRBD1 (6 bases). The V and J ends lost 8 bases and 8 bases respectively, with 18 bases between them. Germline CDR1 and CDR2: LNHDA and SQIVND (reference sequence). The CDR3 spans 14 residues. The DNA for the CDR3 is TGTGCCAGTTTTTCCGGGGGGCTAGGAGAAAAACTGTTTTTT. It codes for CASFSGGLGEKLFF.

This clone was seen only a few times. Relative to the germline gene, one junction end is altered; a read error may explain this. The J gene is TRBJ2-2, the V gene TRBV7-3; 9 positions agree with TRBD1. The CDR3 runs 17 residues. The germline gives CDR1 SGHTA, CDR2 FQGTGA. Here the CDR3 DNA reads TGTGCCAGCAGGTTAACCCCGGGACAGGGAAGCACCGGGGAGCTGTTTTTT. This encodes CASRLTPGQGSTGELFF.

This clone was observed a handful of times. The rearrangement joins TRBV5-1 to TRBJ2-7; no clear D gene. Trimming shortened V by 8 bases and J by 4 bases, and 16 bases separated the two germline ends. Germline CDR1 and CDR2: SGHRS and YFSETQ. The CDR3 spans 13 residues. DNA for the CDR3: TGCGCCAGTCAAAACTCCGGGTCTTACGAGCAGTACTTC. Protein: CASQNSGSYEQYF.

This clone has just a few counts. V is TRBV7-8 and J is TRBJ1-5; the match to TRBD1 covers 7 bases. Per germline, CDR1 SGHVS and CDR2 FQNEAQ. The CDR3 has 14 amino acids. V gave up 5 bases and J gave up 3 bases; unmatched junction bases: 4. CDR3 residues: CASSPGTDNQPQHF. In DNA, the CDR3 is TGTGCCAGCAGCCCCGGGACAGACAATCAGCCCCAGCATTTT.

The V call is TRBV11-2, the J call TRBJ1-1; D is undetermined. Trimming shortened V by 3 bases and J by 4 bases, and 9 bases separated the two germline ends. The germline V gene encodes CDR1 SGHAT and CDR2 FQNNGV. The CDR3 has 13 amino acids. CDR3 in amino acids: CASSLGRITEAFF. Written as DNA, the CDR3 is TGTGCCAGCAGCTTGGGCAGAATCACTGAAGCTTTCTTT.

The rearrangement links TRBV7-2 to TRBJ1-2; 7 bases are shared with TRBD1. The CDR3 runs 13 residues. V lost 1 base, J lost 5 bases, and 1 base stayed unmatched. CDR1 and CDR2 (germline): SGHTA, FQGNSA. CDR3 nucleotide sequence: TGTGCCAGCAGCTTAGGGACAGGATATGGCTACACCTTC. Protein: CASSLGTGYGYTF.

The chain recombines TRBV21-1 with TRBJ1-5. TRBV21-1 is described as a pseudogene. CDR3 size: 11 residues. CDR3 DNA: TGTGCCAGCAGTCCGCGGCAGCCCCAGCATTTT. It translates to CASSPRQPQHF.

This rearrangement joins TRBV7-2 to TRBJ1-6; 7 bases match TRBD1. The V gene end was trimmed by 5 bases and the J gene end by 5 bases; junction bases not matched to a gene: 6. There are 15 residues in the CDR3. Germline values: CDR1 SGHTA, CDR2 FQGNSA. CDR3 coding DNA: TGTGCCAGCAGCCCCCGACAGGGTGATAATTCACCCCTCCACTTT. It translates to CASSPRQGDNSPLHF.

V usage is TRBV18 and J usage is TRBJ2-7; TRBD2 might be the D (7 bases). Germline CDR1 and CDR2: KGHSH and LQKENI. CDR3 length: 14 residues. Trimming removed 3 bases from V and 5 bases from J, with 14 bases in between. CDR3 DNA sequence: TGTGCCAGCTCACCTGTGCGGGGGCGTGACGAGCAGTACTTC. This codes for CASSPVRGRDEQYF.

The chain combines TRBV5-1 with TRBJ1-1; TRBD1 might be the D (5 bases). The germline CDR1 and CDR2 sequences are SGHRS and YFSETQ. Trimming removed 0 bases at V and 11 bases at J, with 17 bases between. The length of the CDR3 is 14 residues. The CDR3 is CASSLGQPTLRAFF. In nucleotides, the CDR3 is TGCGCCAGCAGCTTGGGACAGCCTACGCTCCGGGCTTTCTTT.

V gene TRBV6-5 combines with J gene TRBJ1-2; 7 nucleotides agree with TRBD1. The CDR3 is made up of 14 amino acids. The trim removed 7 bases at V and 4 bases at J, leaving 9 bases unmatched. Germline lookup yields CDR1 MNHEY and CDR2 SVGAGI. CDR3 protein: CASKMRGQGYGYTF. CDR3 coding DNA: TGTGCCAGCAAGATGAGGGGGCAGGGCTATGGCTACACCTTC.

This clone was seen just once. For the CDR3, the DNA is TGTGCCAGCAGTTTAAGTCCTACAGGTGGCTACACCTTC. It translates to CASSLSPTGGYTF. The chain links TRBV28 to TRBJ1-2, with TRBD1 as a possible D gene (5 bases). There are 13 residues in the CDR3. V lost 2 bases and J 7 bases, leaving 11 bases between the germline ends. The germline V gene has CDR1 MDHEN and CDR2 SYDVKM.

The rearrangement joins TRBV6-5 to TRBJ2-1; D perhaps matches TRBD1 (5 bases). The CDR3 is 15 residues long. Germline values: CDR1 MNHEY, CDR2 SVGAGI. V shed 6 bases and J shed 6 bases, with 18 bases lying between them. DNA of the CDR3: TGTGCCAGCAGCCGAAGCCAGGGTACTTTCAATGAGCAGTTCTTC. Translated, it gives CASSRSQGTFNEQFF.

CDR3: CASSATVLAGGYNEQFF. In DNA, the CDR3 is TGTGCCAGCAGTGCTACCGTACTAGCGGGGGGCTACAATGAGCAGTTCTTC. The chain links TRBV6-1 to TRBJ2-1, with 12 bases fitting TRBD2. J was trimmed by 3 bases and V by 4 bases; bases with no gene match: 7. The CDR3 is made up of 17 amino acids. Germline CDR1 reads MNHNS; CDR2 reads SASEGT.